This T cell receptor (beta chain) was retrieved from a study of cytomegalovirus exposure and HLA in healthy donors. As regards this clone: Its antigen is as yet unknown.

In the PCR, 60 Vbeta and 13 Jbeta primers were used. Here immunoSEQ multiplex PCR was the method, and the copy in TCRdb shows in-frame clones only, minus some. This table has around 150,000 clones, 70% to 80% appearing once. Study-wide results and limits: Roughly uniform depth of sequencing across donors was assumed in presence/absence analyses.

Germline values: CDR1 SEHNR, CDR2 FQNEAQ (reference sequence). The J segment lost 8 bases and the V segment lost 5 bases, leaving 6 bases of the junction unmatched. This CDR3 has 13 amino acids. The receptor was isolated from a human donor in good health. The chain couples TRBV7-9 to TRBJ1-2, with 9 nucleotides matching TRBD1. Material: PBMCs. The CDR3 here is CASSHTGGAGYTF. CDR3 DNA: TGTGCCAGCAGCCATACAGGGGGCGCGGGCTACACCTTC.